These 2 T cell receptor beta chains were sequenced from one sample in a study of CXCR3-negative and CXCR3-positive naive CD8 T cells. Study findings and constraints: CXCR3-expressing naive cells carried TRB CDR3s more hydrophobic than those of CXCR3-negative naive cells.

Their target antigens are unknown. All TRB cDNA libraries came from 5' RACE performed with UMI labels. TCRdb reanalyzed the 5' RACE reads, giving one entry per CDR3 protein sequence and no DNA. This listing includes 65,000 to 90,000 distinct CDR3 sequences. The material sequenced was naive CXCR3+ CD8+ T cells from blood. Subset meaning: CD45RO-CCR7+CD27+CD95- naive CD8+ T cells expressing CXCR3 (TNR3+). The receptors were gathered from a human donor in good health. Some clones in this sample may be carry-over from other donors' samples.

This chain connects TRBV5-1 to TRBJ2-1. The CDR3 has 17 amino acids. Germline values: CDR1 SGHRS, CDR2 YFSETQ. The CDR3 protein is CASSLADGGSPYNEQFF.

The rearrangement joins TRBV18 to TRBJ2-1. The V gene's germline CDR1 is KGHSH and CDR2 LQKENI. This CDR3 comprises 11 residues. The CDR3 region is CASSPSDEQFF.